Detailed here is one T cell receptor (beta chain). Donors of Cohort 3 who recovered were those that had two negative PCRs, clearance, or symptom resolution. The record originates from a study of blood T cell repertoires in COVID-19. About the study: Both acute and convalescent COVID-19 samples were obtained from the United States, Italy and Spain. Nucleic acid was either cDNA or gDNA, and it came from T cells, B-cell-depleted T cells, or PBMCs.

The CDR3 extends over 13 amino acids. The V and J ends lost 6 bases and 1 base respectively, with 9 bases between them. Germline V lookup: CDR1 SNHLY, CDR2 FYNNEI. Assay used: immunoSEQ multiplex PCR; TCRdb lists only in-frame clones, some missing. Here the sample spans roughly 300,000 clones, more than 90% being singletons. The J gene is TRBJ2-5, the V gene TRBV2, with TRBD1 as a possible D gene (6 bases). This receptor was obtained from a young woman who had recovered from COVID-19. Sequenced sample: PBMCs or T cells enriched from blood (not recorded which). CDR3: CASRGTLQETQYF. DNA for the CDR3: TGTGCCAGCAGGGGGACACTCCAAGAGACCCAGTACTTC.